This T cell receptor (beta chain) stems from a study of blood T cell repertoires in COVID-19. Looking at the study overall: PBMCs, B-cell-depleted T cells, or T cells provided the cDNA or gDNA that made up the material.

Measured with immunoSEQ multiplex PCR; TCRdb has only the in-frame clones, and not every one. Altogether approximately 120,000 clones are present, 80% being singletons, with the ten largest covering more than 4%. The length of the CDR3 is 16 residues. Germline CDR1 LGHDT, CDR2 YNNKEL (reference sequence). V lost 0 bases to trimming and J lost 12 bases; unmatched junction nucleotides: 11. Sequenced material: peripheral blood. The chain is built from TRBV3-1 (or the pseudogene TRBV3-2) and TRBJ2-4; TRBD2 matches 10 bases. The TCR sequence derives from a human donor in a cohort sampled during active or convalescent COVID-19. The CDR3 loop reads CASSQDMAVAGGSQYF. CDR3 in DNA: TGTGCCAGCAGCCAAGATATGGCGGTAGCGGGAGGATCTCAGTACTTC.